Given below is one T cell receptor (beta chain) in context. V trimming: 8 bases; J trimming: 8 bases; junction bases outside the gene matches: 9. CDR3 length: 13 residues. Germline V gene lookup returns CDR1 MGHDK and CDR2 SYGVNS. This record belongs to a study of OX40 agonist ivuxolimab in advanced cancers. Sampled blood was obtained at baseline, cycle 4 day 1, and cycle 7 day 1. Measured with immunoSEQ multiplex PCR; TCRdb has only the in-frame clones, and not every one. The sample holds roughly 91,000 clones, about 90% seen once. The chain joins TRBV25-1 to TRBJ1-2; 9 bases match TRBD1. The source material was CD4+ or CD8+ T cells sorted from blood, sampled in a trial of the OX40 agonist ivuxolimab. This clonotype originated in an adult with an advanced solid tumor such as melanoma, head and neck, liver or kidney cancer. In DNA, the CDR3 is TGTGCCAGCCGGGACAGGGCAGGCGGAGGCTACACCTTC. Its translation: CASRDRAGGGYTF.